A single sample is the source of the 23 T cell receptor beta chains below, sequenced in a study of blood T cell repertoires in COVID-19. Generated by immunoSEQ multiplex PCR, the TCRdb table keeps only in-frame clones and is missing some. The sample lists over 150,000 clones, roughly 81% occurring once. Sequences were obtained from peripheral blood. All receptors derive from a woman aged 60-70 years with COVID-19, enrolled during active disease.

The gene calls are TRBV19 and TRBJ1-2; D unclear. Deletions cut 4 bases from V and 4 bases from J, with 10 bases between. Per germline, CDR1 LNHDA and CDR2 SQIVND (reference sequence). The CDR3 has 13 amino acids. The CDR3 DNA follows: TGTGCCAGTAGTAGAAGCATAATCTATGGCTACACCTTC. Protein sequence: CASSRSIIYGYTF.

This chain connects TRBV29-1 to TRBJ1-1; the D gene is possibly TRBD1 (5 bases). CDR1 and CDR2 from the germline V gene are SQVTM and ANQGSEA. The germline V and J ends were trimmed by 4 bases and 0 bases, with 15 bases remaining between them. The CDR3 is made up of 15 amino acids. The CDR3 loop is CSVAAGGVMNTEAFF. CDR3 bases: TGCAGCGTTGCCGCCGGGGGTGTGATGAACACTGAAGCTTTCTTT.

The chain recombines TRBV30 with TRBJ1-6; D not resolved. The germline gives CDR1 GTSNPN, CDR2 SVGIG (reference sequence). V gave up 4 bases and J gave up 7 bases, with 11 bases separating them. The CDR3 extends over 13 amino acids. The CDR3 spells CAWKVGGNSPLHF. In nucleotides, the CDR3 is TGTGCCTGGAAGGTGGGAGGCAATTCACCCCTCCACTTT.

The chain recombines TRBV6-5 with TRBJ1-1, with 7 bases matching TRBD1. Trimming at V came to 7 bases and at J to 1 base, leaving 9 bases not matched to a gene. Germline V gene data show CDR1 as MNHEY and CDR2 as SVGAGI. There are 15 residues in the CDR3. CDR3 DNA sequence: TGTGCCAGCATTTTACAGGGGAGGTCGAACACTGAAGCTTTCTTT. Translation: CASILQGRSNTEAFF.

The chain has TRBV5-1 and TRBJ1-5; TRBD1 is a possible D gene (6 bases). This CDR3 spans 14 amino acids. Germline CDR1 reads SGHRS; CDR2 reads YFSETQ. V dropped 1 base and J dropped 4 bases, with 9 bases sitting between them. CDR3 nucleotides: TGCGCCAGCAGCTTGTCAGGGGCAAATCAGCCCCAGCATTTT. Translation: CASSLSGANQPQHF.

This clone was observed a few times. The rearrangement uses TRBV5-8 and TRBJ1-2, with 8 nucleotides matching TRBD1. CDR3 length equals 13 residues. The germline V gene has CDR1 SGHTS and CDR2 YDEGEE. V lost 1 base, J lost 8 bases, and 4 bases stayed unmatched. The CDR3 here is CASSLKDRDGYTF. Written as DNA, the CDR3 is TGTGCCAGCAGCTTGAAGGACAGGGACGGCTACACCTTC. Supplemented by reference TRBV5-8 and TRBJ1-2, the full variable domain reads EAGVTQSPTHLIKTRGQQATLRCSPISGHTSVYWYQQALGLGLQFLLWYDEGEERNRGNFPPRFSGRQFPNYSSELNVNALELEDSALYLCASSLKDRDGYTFGSGTRLTVV.

The chain combines TRBV6-5 with TRBJ1-4; TRBD1 matches at 8 bases. The CDR3 has 14 amino acids. Germline CDR1 and CDR2: MNHEY and SVGAGI. J was trimmed by 2 bases and V by 6 bases; bases with no gene match: 2. DNA for the CDR3: TGTGCCAGCAGGACAGGGGTGACTAATGAAAAACTGTTTTTT. This encodes CASRTGVTNEKLFF.

The V call is TRBV7-8, the J call TRBJ2-6; possibly TRBD1 for D (6 bases). CDR1 and CDR2 from the germline V gene are SGHVS and FQNEAQ. V was pared by 4 bases and J by 0 bases, with 16 bases between. This CDR3 has 18 amino acids. CDR3 sequence: CASSSRTVGLSGANVLTF. The CDR3 DNA reads as TGTGCCAGCAGCTCCAGGACAGTAGGACTCTCTGGGGCCAACGTCCTGACTTTC. Full variable domain (missing parts from reference TRBV7-8 and TRBJ2-6): GAGVSQSPRYKVAKRGQDVALRCDPISGHVSLFWYQQALGQGPEFLTYFQNEAQLDKSGLPSDRFFAERPEGSVSTLKIQRTQQEDSAVYLCASSSRTVGLSGANVLTFGAGSRLTVL.

The chain links TRBV3-1 (or the pseudogene TRBV3-2) to TRBJ1-4; 7 nucleotides agree with TRBD1. After removal of 2 bases from V and 5 bases from J, the junction contained 5 bases not matched to a gene. Germline values: CDR1 LGHDT, CDR2 YNNKEL (reference sequence). The CDR3 consists of 15 residues. The CDR3: CASSQRTGVNEKLFF. The CDR3 coding sequence is TGTGCCAGCAGCCAACGGACAGGAGTAAATGAAAAACTGTTTTTT.

The chain joins TRBV15 to TRBJ2-5; D is unresolved. Germline V gives CDR1 LNHNV, CDR2 YYDKDF (reference sequence). This CDR3 has 15 residues. The V end was cut by 5 bases, the J end by 2 bases, with 15 bases between. The CDR3: CATSAHRIPQETQYF. Written as DNA, the CDR3 is TGTGCCACCAGCGCCCACAGAATACCACAAGAGACCCAGTACTTC.

The genes are TRBV24-1 and TRBJ2-1, with a weak D call TRBD1 (5 bases). Germline V gene data show CDR1 as KGHDR and CDR2 as SFDVKD. Trimming took 2 bases from V and 6 from J, leaving 16 bases between them. The CDR3 has 16 amino acids. This CDR3 is CATSDSGNRLGNEQFF. For the CDR3, the DNA is TGTGCCACCAGTGATTCTGGGAACAGGCTAGGCAATGAGCAGTTCTTC.

The DNA of the CDR3 is TGCGCCAGCAGCTTCCCGGGAACGGGGGCCAACGTCCTGACTTTC. Amino acid sequence: CASSFPGTGANVLTF. The rearrangement links TRBV5-1 to TRBJ2-6, with D possibly being TRBD2 (5 bases). V was cut by 2 bases and J by 4 bases, with 10 bases left in between. The CDR3 has 15 amino acids. Germline V lookup: CDR1 SGHRS, CDR2 YFSETQ.

This clone was picked up a small number of times. The V and J genes are TRBV11-3 and TRBJ2-7; a weak D match, TRBD2 (5 bases). This CDR3 region has 13 residues. Trimming took off 5 bases at V and 6 bases at J, with 14 bases between the two ends. The germline V gene encodes CDR1 SGHNT and CDR2 YENEEA. For the CDR3, the DNA is TGTGCCAGCAGCCGTCCCCCGGAGGCCGAGCAGTACTTC. This translates into CASSRPPEAEQYF.

This chain uses TRBV7-9 with TRBJ2-1; 9 bases map to TRBD2. Looked up from germline, CDR1 is SEHNR and CDR2 is FQNEAQ (reference sequence). Trimming removed 8 bases from V and 1 base from J; junction bases left unmatched: 6. The CDR3 totals 15 residues. In DNA, the CDR3 is TGTGCCAGCGCCAGGGCGGGAGGGTCCTACAATGAGCAGTTCTTC. This encodes CASARAGGSYNEQFF.

The chain recombines TRBV3-1 (or the pseudogene TRBV3-2) with TRBJ2-7; tentative D call: TRBD1 (5 bases). This CDR3 has 13 residues. Germline-derived CDR1 and CDR2 are LGHDT and YNNKEL (reference sequence). V lost 1 base and J 3 bases, leaving 7 bases between the germline ends. The CDR3 loop reads CASSQGGRYEQYV. The CDR3 DNA reads TGTGCCAGCAGCCAAGGGGGCCGCTACGAGCAGTACGTC.

This clone has only one observation. The chain uses TRBV24-1 and TRBJ2-3, with 10 bases identical to TRBD1. Losses at the gene ends were 5 bases for V and 5 bases for J; bases not matched to a gene: 6. Germline lookup yields CDR1 KGHDR and CDR2 SFDVKD. The CDR3 has 15 residues. CDR3 nucleotide sequence: TGTGCCACCAGTGGTATTGGGACAGGGGAAGATACGCAGTATTTT. Translated: CATSGIGTGEDTQYF.

The V call is TRBV5-1, the J call TRBJ2-2; 9 bases agree with TRBD1. The germline CDR1 and CDR2 sequences are SGHRS and YFSETQ. Unmatched junction bases numbered 4, after V lost 2 bases and J lost 5 bases. This CDR3 has 15 amino acids. The CDR3 DNA sequence: TGCGCCAGCAGCTTACAGGGGGCTTTGACCGGGGAGCTGTTTTTT. Its translation is CASSLQGALTGELFF.

This rearrangement joins TRBV19 to TRBJ1-1, with a tentative D call TRBD1 (5 bases). The CDR3 covers 14 residues. The V gene's germline CDR1 is LNHDA and CDR2 SQIVND (reference sequence). V lost 1 base and J lost 4, with 10 bases in between. The CDR3 is CASSIVGVGTEAFF. Written as DNA, the CDR3 is TGTGCCAGTAGTATAGTAGGGGTGGGCACTGAAGCTTTCTTT.

The table lists this clone with a few counts. This rearrangement joins TRBV6-6 to TRBJ1-1; D gene unclear. The germline V gene encodes CDR1 MNHNY and CDR2 SVGAGI (reference sequence). V was trimmed by 5 bases and J by 1 base, leaving 8 bases between them. The CDR3 is 13 residues long. This CDR3 is CASSKAGNTEAFF. The CDR3, as DNA: TGTGCCAGCAGTAAAGCCGGGAACACTGAAGCTTTCTTT.

The rearrangement uses TRBV3-1 (or the pseudogene TRBV3-2) and TRBJ1-2; no firm D call. The V end lost 4 bases, the J end lost 8 bases, and 14 bases lay between the germline ends. The CDR3 loop spans 13 amino acids. The V gene's germline CDR1 is LGHDT and CDR2 YNNKEL (reference sequence). For the CDR3, the DNA is TGTGCCAGCAGCCCTGAACGCCGGGGAGGCTACACCTTC. The encoded protein is CASSPERRGGYTF.

The rearrangement uses TRBV9 and TRBJ1-6; no reliable D call. The V end lost 0 bases, the J end lost 8 bases, and 9 bases lay between the germline ends. Looked up from germline, CDR1 is SGDLS and CDR2 is YYNGEE. CDR3 length: 14 amino acids. CDR3 sequence (DNA): TGTGCCAGCAGCGTAGGAGGAACGGATTCACCCCTCCACTTT. This translates into CASSVGGTDSPLHF. Together with reference TRBV9 and TRBJ1-6, the CDR3 gives the full variable domain: DSGVTQTPKHLITATGQRVTLRCSPRSGDLSVYWYQQSLDQGLQFLIQYYNGEERAKGNILERFSAQQFPDLHSELNLSSLELGDSALYFCASSVGGTDSPLHFGNGTRLTVT.

This chain joins TRBV6-5 and TRBJ2-5; 11 bases agree with TRBD1. CDR3 length: 13 residues. V trimming: 6 bases; J trimming: 5 bases; junction bases outside the gene matches: 2. Germline CDR1 reads MNHEY; CDR2 reads SVGAGI. The CDR3 coding sequence is TGTGCCAGCAGCTGGGACAGGGGGGAGACCCAGTACTTC. It translates to CASSWDRGETQYF.

This clone has only a few counts. The V gene is TRBV9, the J gene TRBJ1-4; TRBD1 is a possible D gene (5 bases). Trimming pared 7 bases from V and 4 bases from J, leaving 11 bases between. The CDR3 spans 13 residues. Germline V lookup: CDR1 SGDLS, CDR2 YYNGEE. CDR3 DNA sequence: TGTGCCAGCGGGGGGAGTGATAATGAAAAACTGTTTTTT. Its protein is CASGGSDNEKLFF.